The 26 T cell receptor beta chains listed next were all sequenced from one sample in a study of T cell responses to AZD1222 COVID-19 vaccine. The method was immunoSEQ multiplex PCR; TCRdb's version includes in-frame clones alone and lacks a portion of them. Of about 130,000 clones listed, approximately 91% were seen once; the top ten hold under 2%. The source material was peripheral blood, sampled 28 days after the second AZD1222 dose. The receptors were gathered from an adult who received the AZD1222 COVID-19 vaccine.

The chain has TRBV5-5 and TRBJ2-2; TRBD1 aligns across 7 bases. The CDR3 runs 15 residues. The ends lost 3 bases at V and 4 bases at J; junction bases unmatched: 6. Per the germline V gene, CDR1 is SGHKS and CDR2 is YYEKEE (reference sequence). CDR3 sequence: CASSYGRGPTGELFF. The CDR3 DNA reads TGTGCCAGCAGCTACGGTAGGGGGCCCACCGGGGAGCTGTTTTTT.

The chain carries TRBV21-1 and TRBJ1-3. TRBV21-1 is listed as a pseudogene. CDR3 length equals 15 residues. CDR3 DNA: TGTGCCAGCCCCGGGGGCCTCAGCTCTGGAAACACCATATATTTT. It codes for CASPGGLSSGNTIYF.

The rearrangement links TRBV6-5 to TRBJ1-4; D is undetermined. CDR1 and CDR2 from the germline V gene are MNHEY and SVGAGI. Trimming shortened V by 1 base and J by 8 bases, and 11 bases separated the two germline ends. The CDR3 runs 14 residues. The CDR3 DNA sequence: TGTGCCAGCAGTTACTTGTCGTCCCGGGAAAAACTGTTTTTT. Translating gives CASSYLSSREKLFF.

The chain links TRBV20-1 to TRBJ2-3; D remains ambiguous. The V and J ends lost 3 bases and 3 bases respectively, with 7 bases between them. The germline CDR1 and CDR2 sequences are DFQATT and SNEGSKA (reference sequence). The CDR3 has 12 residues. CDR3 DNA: TGCAGTGCTAGTAGCATGACAGATACGCAGTATTTT. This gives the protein CSASSMTDTQYF.

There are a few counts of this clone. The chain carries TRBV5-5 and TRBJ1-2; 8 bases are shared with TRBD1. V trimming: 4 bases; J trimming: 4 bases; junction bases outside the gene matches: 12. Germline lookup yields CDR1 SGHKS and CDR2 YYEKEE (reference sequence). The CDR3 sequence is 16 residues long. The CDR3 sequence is CASSPPVDRAAYGYTF. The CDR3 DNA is TGTGCCAGCAGCCCCCCGGTGGACAGGGCTGCCTATGGCTACACCTTC. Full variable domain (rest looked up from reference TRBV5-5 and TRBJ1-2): DAGVTQSPTHLIKTRGQQVTLRCSPISGHKSVSWYQQVLGQGPQFIFQYYEKEERGRGNFPDRFSARQFPNYSSELNVNALLLGDSALYLCASSPPVDRAAYGYTFGSGTRLTVV.

The CDR3 reads CASSLTGGTTEAFF. CDR3 in DNA: TGTGCCAGCAGCTTAACAGGGGGAACGACTGAAGCTTTCTTT. This chain uses TRBV2 with TRBJ1-1, with TRBD1 matching 8 bases. J lost 5 bases, V lost 6 bases, and 8 bases had no gene match. CDR3 length equals 14 residues. Germline V lookup: CDR1 SNHLY, CDR2 FYNNEI.

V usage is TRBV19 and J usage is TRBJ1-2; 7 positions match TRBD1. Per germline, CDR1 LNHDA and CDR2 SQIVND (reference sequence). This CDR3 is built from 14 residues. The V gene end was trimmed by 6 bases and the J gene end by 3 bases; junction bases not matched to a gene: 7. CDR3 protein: CASSLTGYDYGYTF. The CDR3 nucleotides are TGTGCCAGTAGCCTGACAGGGTACGACTATGGCTACACCTTC.

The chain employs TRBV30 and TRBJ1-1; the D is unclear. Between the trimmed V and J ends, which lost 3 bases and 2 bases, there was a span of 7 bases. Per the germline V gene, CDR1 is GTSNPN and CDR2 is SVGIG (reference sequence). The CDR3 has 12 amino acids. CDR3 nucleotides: TGTGCCTGGAGGGGTTTTAACACTGAAGCTTTCTTT. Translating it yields CAWRGFNTEAFF.

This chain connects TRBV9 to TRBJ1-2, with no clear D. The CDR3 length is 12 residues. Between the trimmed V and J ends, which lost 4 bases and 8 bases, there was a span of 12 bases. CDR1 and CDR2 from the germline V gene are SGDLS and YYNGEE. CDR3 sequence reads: CASSHQDSGYTF. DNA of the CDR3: TGTGCCAGCAGCCATCAGGACTCGGGCTACACCTTC.

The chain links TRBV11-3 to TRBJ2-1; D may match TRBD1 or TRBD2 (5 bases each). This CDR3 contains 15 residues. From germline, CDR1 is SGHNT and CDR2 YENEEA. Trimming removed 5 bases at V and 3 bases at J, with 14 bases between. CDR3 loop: CASSITGTYYNEQFF. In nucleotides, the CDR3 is TGTGCCAGCAGCATAACCGGGACGTACTACAATGAGCAGTTCTTC.

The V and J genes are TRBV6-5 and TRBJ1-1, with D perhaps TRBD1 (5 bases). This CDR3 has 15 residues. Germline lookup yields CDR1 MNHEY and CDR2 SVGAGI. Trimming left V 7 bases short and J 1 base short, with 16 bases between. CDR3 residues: CASTLEGGANTEAFF. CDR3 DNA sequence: TGTGCCAGCACCCTCGAGGGAGGGGCGAACACTGAAGCTTTCTTT.

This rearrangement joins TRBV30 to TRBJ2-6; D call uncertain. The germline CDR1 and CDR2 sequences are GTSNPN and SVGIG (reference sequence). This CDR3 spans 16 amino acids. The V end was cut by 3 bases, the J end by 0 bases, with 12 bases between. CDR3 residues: CAWRGYMDSGANVLTF. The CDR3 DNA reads TGTGCCTGGAGGGGATATATGGACTCTGGGGCCAACGTCCTGACTTTC.

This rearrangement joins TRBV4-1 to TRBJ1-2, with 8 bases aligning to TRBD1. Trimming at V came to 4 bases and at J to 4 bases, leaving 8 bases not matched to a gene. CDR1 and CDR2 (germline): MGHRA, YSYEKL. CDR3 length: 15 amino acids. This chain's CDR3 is CASSLPRQGSYGYTF. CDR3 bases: TGCGCCAGCAGCCTTCCTCGACAGGGGTCCTATGGCTACACCTTC.

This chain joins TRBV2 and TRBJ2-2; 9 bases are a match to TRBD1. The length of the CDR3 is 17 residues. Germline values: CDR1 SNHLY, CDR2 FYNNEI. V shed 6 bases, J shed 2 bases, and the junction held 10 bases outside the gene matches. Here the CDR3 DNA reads TGTGCCAGCAGCTCAACAGGGGGCCCCCTCAACACCGGGGAGCTGTTTTTT. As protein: CASSSTGGPLNTGELFF.

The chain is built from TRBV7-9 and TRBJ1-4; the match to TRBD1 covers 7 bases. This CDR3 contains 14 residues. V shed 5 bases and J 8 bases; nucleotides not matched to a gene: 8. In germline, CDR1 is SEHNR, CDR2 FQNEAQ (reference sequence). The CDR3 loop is CASSTTGTREKLFF. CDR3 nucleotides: TGTGCCAGCAGCACGACAGGGACGCGAGAAAAACTGTTTTTT.

The CDR3 here is CASSYAGIGDEKLFF. CDR3 coding DNA: TGTGCCAGCAGTTACGCCGGCATTGGGGATGAAAAACTGTTTTTT. The chain combines TRBV6-5 with TRBJ1-4; no definite D call. V gave up 2 bases and J gave up 6 bases, with 13 bases separating them. The CDR3 runs to 15 residues. CDR1 is MNHEY and CDR2 is SVGAGI in the germline V gene.

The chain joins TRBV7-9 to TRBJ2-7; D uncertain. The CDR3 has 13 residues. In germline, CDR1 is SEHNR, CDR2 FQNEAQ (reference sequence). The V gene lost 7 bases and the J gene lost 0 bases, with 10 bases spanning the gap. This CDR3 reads CASTYTSSYEQYF. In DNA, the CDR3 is TGTGCCAGCACTTACACGAGCTCCTACGAGCAGTACTTC. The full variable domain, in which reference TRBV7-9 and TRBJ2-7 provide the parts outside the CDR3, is DTGVSQNPRHKITKRGQNVTFRCDPISEHNRLYWYRQTLGQGPEFLTYFQNEAQLEKSRLLSDRFSAERPKGSFSTLEIQRTEQGDSAMYLCASTYTSSYEQYFGPGTRLTVT.

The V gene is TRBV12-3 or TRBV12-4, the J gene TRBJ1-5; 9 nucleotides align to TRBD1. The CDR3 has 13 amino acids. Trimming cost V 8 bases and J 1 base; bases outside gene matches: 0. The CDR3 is CASGTGSNQPQHF. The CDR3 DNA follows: TGTGCCAGCGGGACAGGGAGCAATCAGCCCCAGCATTTT.

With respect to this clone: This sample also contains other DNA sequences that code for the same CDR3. The CDR3 is CASSPRPGNTIYF. The DNA of the CDR3 is TGTGCCAGCAGCCCTAGACCGGGAAACACCATATATTTT. The chain carries TRBV9 and TRBJ1-3; D remains ambiguous. CDR1 is SGDLS, CDR2 YYNGEE, per germline. Deletions cut 4 bases from V and 4 bases from J, with 9 bases between. The CDR3 spans 13 residues.

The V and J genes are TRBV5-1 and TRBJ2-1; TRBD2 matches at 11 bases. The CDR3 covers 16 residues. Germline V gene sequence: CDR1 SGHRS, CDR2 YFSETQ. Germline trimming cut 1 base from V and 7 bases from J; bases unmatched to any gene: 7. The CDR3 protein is CASSLNQLAGVNEQFF. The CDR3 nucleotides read TGCGCCAGCAGCTTGAATCAACTAGCGGGAGTGAATGAGCAGTTCTTC.

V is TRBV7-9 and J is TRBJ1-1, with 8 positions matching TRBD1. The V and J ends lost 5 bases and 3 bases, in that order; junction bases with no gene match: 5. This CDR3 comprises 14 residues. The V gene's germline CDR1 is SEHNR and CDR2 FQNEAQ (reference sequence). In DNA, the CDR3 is TGTGCCAGCAGCCTGACAGGGGAGGACACTGAAGCTTTCTTT. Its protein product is CASSLTGEDTEAFF.

CDR3 nucleotides: TGTGCCAGTGGAAAAGGGGAAGGGGGCGCGAGCTATGGCTACACCTTC. Its protein product is CASGKGEGGASYGYTF. The V call is TRBV2, the J call TRBJ1-2, with 7 nucleotides matching TRBD1. The CDR3 loop spans 16 amino acids. The V segment lost 9 bases and the J segment 4 bases; nucleotides outside the gene matches: 17. In germline, CDR1 is SNHLY, CDR2 FYNNEI.

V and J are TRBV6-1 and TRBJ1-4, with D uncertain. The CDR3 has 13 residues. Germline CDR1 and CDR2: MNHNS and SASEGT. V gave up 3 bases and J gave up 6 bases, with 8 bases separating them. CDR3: CASSDWMDEKLFF. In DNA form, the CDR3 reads TGTGCCAGCAGTGATTGGATGGATGAAAAACTGTTTTTT.

The CDR3 region is CASSMAHRAGGNEQFF. The CDR3 bases are TGTGCCAGTAGTATGGCCCACAGGGCGGGGGGCAATGAGCAGTTCTTC. This chain joins TRBV19 and TRBJ2-1; 8 nucleotides match TRBD2. With 3 bases clipped from V and 6 bases from J, the junction kept 10 bases outside the gene matches. This CDR3 is built from 16 residues. CDR1 and CDR2 (germline): LNHDA, SQIVND (reference sequence). The variable domain in full, completed from reference TRBV19 and TRBJ2-1, reads DGGITQSPKYLFRKEGQNVTLSCEQNLNHDAMYWYRQDPGQGLRLIYYSQIVNDFQKGDIAEGYSVSREKKESFPLTVTSAQKNPTAFYLCASSMAHRAGGNEQFFGPGTRLTVL.

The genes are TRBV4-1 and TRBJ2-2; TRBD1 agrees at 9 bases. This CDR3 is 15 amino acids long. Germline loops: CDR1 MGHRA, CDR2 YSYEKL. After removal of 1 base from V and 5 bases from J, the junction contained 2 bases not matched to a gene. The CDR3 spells CASSQGDRETGELFF. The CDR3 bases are TGCGCCAGCAGCCAAGGGGACAGGGAGACCGGGGAGCTGTTTTTT.

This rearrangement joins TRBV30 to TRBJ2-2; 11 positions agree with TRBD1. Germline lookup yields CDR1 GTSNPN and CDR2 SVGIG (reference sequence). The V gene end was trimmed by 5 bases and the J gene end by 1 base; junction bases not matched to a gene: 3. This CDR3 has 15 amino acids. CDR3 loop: CAWGQGAGNTGELFF. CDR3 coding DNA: TGTGCCTGGGGACAGGGGGCCGGGAACACCGGGGAGCTGTTTTTT.